This passage covers 15 T cell receptor beta chains from one sample sequenced in a study of blood T cell repertoires in COVID-19 (TCRdb year 2020). The method behind the library was the immunoSEQ multiplex PCR assay. TCRdb took over this immuneACCESS table, retaining in-frame rearrangements with V and J assigned. Such tables are incomplete; in checked studies, under half of the missing clones stem from an unresolved V gene, and the remainder is unexplained. The sample includes a few hundred thousand clones, with roughly 90% observed a single time. 3.5% to 4.5% of the sample rests with the top ten. Sequencing was carried out using peripheral blood. The receptors shown here come from a man aged 60 to 75 who had recovered from COVID-19.

This rearrangement joins TRBV15 to TRBJ1-4; unclear D gene. The V end lost 1 base, the J end lost 5 bases, and 11 bases lay between the germline ends. The CDR3 length is 15 residues. From germline, CDR1 is LNHNV and CDR2 YYDKDF (reference sequence). The CDR3 sequence is CATSRGSQPNEKLFF. CDR3 nucleotides: TGTGCCACCAGCAGAGGGAGCCAACCCAATGAAAAACTGTTTTTT.

This clone has a handful of counts. The chain has TRBV27 and TRBJ2-1, with a weak D call TRBD1 (5 bases). This CDR3 region has 12 residues. Germline V CDR1 and CDR2: MNHEY, SMNVEV (reference sequence). Trimming stripped 0 bases from V and 9 bases from J, with 6 bases between. The CDR3 sequence: CASSLSRAEQFF. Written as DNA, the CDR3 is TGTGCCAGCAGTTTATCCAGGGCTGAGCAGTTCTTC.

This sequence joins TRBV30 and TRBJ2-3; D unresolved. V lost 5 bases and J 2 bases, leaving 14 bases between the germline ends. The CDR3 runs to 14 residues. The germline CDR1 and CDR2 sequences are GTSNPN and SVGIG (reference sequence). DNA of the CDR3: TGTGCCTGGGGCACCAGAACCATCACAGATACGCAGTATTTT. It is translated as CAWGTRTITDTQYF.

The sample holds a few counts of this clone. V and J are TRBV7-6 and TRBJ1-6; the match to TRBD1 covers 8 bases. Germline CDR1 SGHVS, CDR2 FNYEAQ. The V and J ends lost 5 bases and 0 bases, in that order; junction bases with no gene match: 9. This CDR3 has 18 residues. The CDR3: CASSPRDRLSSYNSPLHF. CDR3 nucleotides: TGTGCCAGCAGCCCCCGGGACAGGCTGAGCTCCTATAATTCACCCCTCCACTTT. The full variable domain, its missing parts supplied by reference TRBV7-6 and TRBJ1-6, is GAGVSQSPRYKVTKRGQDVALRCDPISGHVSLYWYRQALGQGPEFLTYFNYEAQQDKSGLPNDRFSAERPEGSISTLTIQRTEQRDSAMYRCASSPRDRLSSYNSPLHFGNGTRLTVT.

With regard to this clone: Other nucleotide sequences in the sample specify the same CDR3. The rearrangement uses TRBV9 and TRBJ2-1, with TRBD2 matching 9 bases. The ends lost 7 bases at V and 5 bases at J; junction bases unmatched: 4. Germline V CDR1 and CDR2: SGDLS, YYNGEE. The CDR3 has 13 amino acids. For the CDR3, the DNA is TGTGCCAGCTCAGCGGGGGGCAACAATGAGCAGTTCTTC. It codes for CASSAGGNNEQFF. Full variable domain (outside the CDR3, taken from reference TRBV9 and TRBJ2-1): DSGVTQTPKHLITATGQRVTLRCSPRSGDLSVYWYQQSLDQGLQFLIQYYNGEERAKGNILERFSAQQFPDLHSELNLSSLELGDSALYFCASSAGGNNEQFFGPGTRLTVL.

V gene TRBV9 combines with J gene TRBJ2-3; 14 nucleotides agree with TRBD2. CDR1 SGDLS and CDR2 YYNGEE come from the germline V gene. The V and J ends lost 2 bases and 5 bases, in that order; junction bases with no gene match: 7. The CDR3 extends over 17 amino acids. The CDR3 loop is CASSVDGLAGGGDTQYF. CDR3 coding DNA: TGTGCCAGCAGCGTTGATGGACTAGCGGGGGGTGGAGATACGCAGTATTTT.

V and J are TRBV19 and TRBJ2-2; 10 bases fit TRBD1. CDR3 length: 16 amino acids. The V segment lost 4 bases and the J segment 5 bases; nucleotides outside the gene matches: 7. The germline V gene has CDR1 LNHDA and CDR2 SQIVND (reference sequence). The chain's CDR3 is CASSTGQGLSTGELFF. CDR3 nucleotides: TGTGCCAGTAGTACGGGACAGGGGCTTAGTACCGGGGAGCTGTTTTTT.

The genes are TRBV7-2 and TRBJ2-1; 9 bases are a match to TRBD2. Per the germline V gene, CDR1 is SGHTA and CDR2 is FQGNSA. Unmatched junction bases numbered 9, after V lost 3 bases and J lost 6 bases. This CDR3 region has 16 residues. This CDR3 is CASSFLSSGGFNEQFF. The CDR3 DNA sequence: TGTGCCAGCAGCTTCCTTTCCAGCGGGGGGTTCAATGAGCAGTTCTTC.

J is TRBJ2-3 and V is TRBV7-9; D might be TRBD2 (7 bases). The CDR3 consists of 16 residues. The V end was cut by 1 base, the J end by 2 bases, with 13 bases between. Germline loops: CDR1 SEHNR, CDR2 FQNEAQ (reference sequence). Here the CDR3 DNA reads TGTGCCAGCAGCTTAGGCGGGGGCAGGGTCACAGATACGCAGTATTTT. Residues: CASSLGGGRVTDTQYF.

The chain uses TRBV3-1 (or the pseudogene TRBV3-2) and TRBJ1-6, with D perhaps matching TRBD1 (5 bases). The ends were cut back, 4 bases at V and 3 bases at J, with 16 bases in the middle. This CDR3 spans 17 amino acids. Per germline, CDR1 LGHDT and CDR2 YNNKEL (reference sequence). CDR3 DNA sequence: TGTGCCAGCAGCCCCCACCGGGGGGTTAACTATAATTCACCCCTCCACTTT. Translating it yields CASSPHRGVNYNSPLHF.

The chain carries TRBV3-1 (or the pseudogene TRBV3-2) and TRBJ2-1, with 7 bases matching TRBD1. V lost 6 bases, J lost 7 bases, and 6 bases stayed unmatched. Germline CDR1 LGHDT, CDR2 YNNKEL (reference sequence). This CDR3 has 13 amino acids. The CDR3 region is CASRQGYGNEQFF. CDR3 nucleotide sequence: TGTGCCAGCAGACAGGGGTATGGGAATGAGCAGTTCTTC.

The CDR3 spells CSARVVEKLFF. The CDR3 DNA is TGCAGTGCTAGAGTTGTAGAAAAACTGTTTTTT. This sequence joins TRBV20-1 and TRBJ1-4; no definite D call. The germline V gene has CDR1 DFQATT and CDR2 SNEGSKA (reference sequence). The ends were cut back, 1 base at V and 8 bases at J, with 5 bases in the middle. The CDR3 runs to 11 residues.

Here the CDR3 reads CASSLVGDIQYF. DNA for the CDR3: TGTGCCAGCAGCTTAGTAGGGGACATTCAGTACTTC. The genes are TRBV7-9 and TRBJ2-4; a possible D gene is TRBD1 (5 bases). The V end lost 1 base, the J end lost 8 bases, and 6 bases lay between the germline ends. This CDR3 contains 12 residues. From germline, CDR1 is SEHNR and CDR2 FQNEAQ (reference sequence).

The rearrangement links TRBV19 to TRBJ2-5; D possibly corresponds to TRBD1 (5 bases). Per the germline V gene, CDR1 is LNHDA and CDR2 is SQIVND (reference sequence). The CDR3 is made up of 15 amino acids. V gave up 5 bases and J gave up 4 bases, with 17 bases separating them. In DNA form, the CDR3 reads TGTGCCAGTAGTGCCAGGGAAGGGGTTGCAGAGACCCAGTACTTC. Translating gives CASSAREGVAETQYF.

The CDR3 spells CASTSGGEQYF. The DNA of the CDR3 is TGCGCCAGCACATCAGGAGGCGAGCAGTACTTC. This chain connects TRBV5-1 to TRBJ2-7; D is possibly TRBD2 (5 bases). The germline CDR1 and CDR2 sequences are SGHRS and YFSETQ. This CDR3 is 11 amino acids long. Trimming stripped 6 bases from V and 6 bases from J, with 10 bases between.